The 16 T cell receptor beta chains in this list originate from one sample, sequenced in a study of T cell repertoires in cytomegalovirus infection. TCRdb fed the reads into MiXCR, producing one record per CDR3 protein. Of around 570,000 distinct CDR3 sequences in the sample, roughly 43% were seen once. The antigens of these receptors remain unknown. Material: cultured PBMCs, obtained from culture after CMV antigen stimulation. These receptors were obtained from a human donor in good health (CMV status not recorded). Some clones in this sample may be carry-over from other donors' samples.

CDR3 bases: TGTGCCAGTCTTCGGGGGCGCACAGATACGCAGTATTTT. Amino acid sequence: CASLRGRTDTQYF. This rearrangement joins TRBV12-3 or TRBV12-4 to TRBJ2-3, with D tentatively TRBD1 or TRBD2 (6 bases each). Trimming took off 9 bases at V and 1 base at J, with 11 bases between the two ends. This CDR3 region has 13 residues.

This clonotype has just a few counts. J is TRBJ1-3 and V is TRBV7-6; 7 nucleotides agree with TRBD1. This CDR3 is built from 14 residues. The V gene end was trimmed by 5 bases and the J gene end by 2 bases; junction bases not matched to a gene: 3. From germline, CDR1 is SGHVS and CDR2 FNYEAQ. CDR3 in DNA: TGTGCCAGCAGCCCGGACAGGACTGGAAACACCATATATTTT. Translating it yields CASSPDRTGNTIYF.

At least ten counts were recorded for this clonotype. The chain joins TRBV7-2 to TRBJ2-6; D possibly corresponds to TRBD2 (6 bases). The CDR3 spans 17 residues. Germline CDR1 SGHTA, CDR2 FQGNSA. The V end was cut by 0 bases, the J end by 0 bases, with 9 bases between. In nucleotides, the CDR3 is TGTGCCAGCAGCTTAGCGGGACTGGGCTCTGGGGCCAACGTCCTGACTTTC. Translation: CASSLAGLGSGANVLTF. The full variable domain, with the rest looked up from reference TRBV7-2 and TRBJ2-6, is GAGVSQSPSNKVTEKGKDVELRCDPISGHTALYWYRQSLGQGLEFLIYFQGNSAPDKSGLPSDRFSAERTGGSVSTLTIQRTQQEDSAVYLCASSLAGLGSGANVLTFGAGSRLTVL.

The rearrangement joins TRBV19 to TRBJ1-2, with D possibly matching TRBD1 (5 bases). This CDR3 region has 16 residues. CDR1 is LNHDA and CDR2 is SQIVND in the germline V gene (reference sequence). V gave up 1 base and J gave up 4 bases, with 16 bases separating them. The CDR3 DNA reads TGTGCCAGTAGTATAGCCGGGCATCCGGGGGGCTATGGCTACACCTTC. Translated, it gives CASSIAGHPGGYGYTF.

The chain combines TRBV5-6 with TRBJ2-1, with no clear D. Trimming stripped 4 bases from V and 6 bases from J, with 8 bases between. The CDR3 is 12 amino acids. The germline V gene encodes CDR1 SGHDT and CDR2 YYEEEE. The CDR3 nucleotides are TGTGCCAGCAGCCCAATGACCAATGAGCAGTTCTTC. Its protein product is CASSPMTNEQFF. The full variable domain, in which reference TRBV5-6 and TRBJ2-1 provide the parts outside the CDR3, is DAGVTQSPTHLIKTRGQQVTLRCSPKSGHDTVSWYQQALGQGPQFIFQYYEEEERQRGNFPDRFSGHQFPNYSSELNVNALLLGDSALYLCASSPMTNEQFFGPGTRLTVL.

The V and J genes are TRBV7-2 and TRBJ2-7, with a weak D call TRBD2 (5 bases). Germline V gives CDR1 SGHTA, CDR2 FQGNSA. V was trimmed by 5 bases and J by 0 bases, leaving 20 bases between them. The CDR3 length is 17 residues. The CDR3 DNA is TGTGCCAGCAGCCCCACCCAGCGGTCGCGCCGCTCCTACGAGCAGTACTTC. Protein sequence: CASSPTQRSRRSYEQYF.

This clonotype turned up a few times. The chain carries TRBV30 and TRBJ2-3; no definite D call. Germline V CDR1 and CDR2: GTSNPN, SVGIG (reference sequence). V shed 0 bases and J shed 7 bases, with 8 bases lying between them. This CDR3 spans 12 amino acids. The CDR3 spells CAWSVEGYTQYF. For the CDR3, the DNA is TGTGCCTGGAGTGTGGAAGGGTATACGCAGTATTTT.

The CDR3 coding sequence is TGTGCCAGCAGCTTAGATTATGGGCCTAAAGAGACCCAGTACTTC. Translating gives CASSLDYGPKETQYF. The J gene is TRBJ2-5, the V gene TRBV11-2; D unclear. Germline CDR1 and CDR2: SGHAT and FQNNGV. There are 15 residues in the CDR3. The V end lost 0 bases, the J end lost 3 bases, and 11 bases lay between the germline ends.

This chain links TRBV20-1 with TRBJ2-1; TRBD2 agrees at 13 bases. This CDR3 contains 15 residues. The junction had 8 bases not matched to a gene; V was cut back by 5 bases and J by 7 bases. CDR1 and CDR2 (germline): DFQATT, SNEGSKA (reference sequence). Here the CDR3 reads CSAGLAGAVYNEQFF. The CDR3 coding sequence is TGCAGTGCTGGACTAGCGGGAGCTGTGTATAATGAGCAGTTCTTC.

This clonotype was seen more than once but under ten times. The chain joins TRBV28 to TRBJ2-2; D not certain. CDR3 size: 13 residues. V was clipped by 8 bases and J by 7 bases, with 14 bases between them. CDR1 is MDHEN, CDR2 SYDVKM, per germline. The CDR3 DNA reads TGTGCCAGCGCGAATACGGTTCACGGGGAGCTGTTTTTT. This sequence encodes CASANTVHGELFF. Filled out from reference TRBV28 and TRBJ2-2, the complete variable domain reads DVKVTQSSRYLVKRTGEKVFLECVQDMDHENMFWYRQDPGLGLRLIYFSYDVKMKEKGDIPEGYSVSREKKERFSLILESASTNQTSMYLCASANTVHGELFFGEGSRLTVL.

This clonotype showed up just a few times. The chain has TRBV11-2 and TRBJ2-1, with D possibly TRBD2 on 6 matching bases. CDR3 length: 15 residues. The germline gives CDR1 SGHAT, CDR2 FQNNGV. Trimming pared 1 base from V and 6 bases from J, leaving 13 bases between. The CDR3 DNA reads as TGTGCCAGCAGCTTAGTGGGACTCTCTGTCAATGAGCAGTTCTTC. Translating it yields CASSLVGLSVNEQFF.

In its sample, this clonotype was seen many times. The rearrangement links TRBV7-2 to TRBJ2-1, with 9 bases that match TRBD2. Germline CDR1 and CDR2: SGHTA and FQGNSA. The CDR3 runs 15 residues. The junction had 2 bases not matched to a gene; V was cut back by 2 bases and J by 3 bases. In nucleotides, the CDR3 is TGTGCCAGCAGCTTACTAGCGGGGAGCTACAATGAGCAGTTCTTC. Its translation is CASSLLAGSYNEQFF. The full variable domain, rest sourced from reference TRBV7-2 and TRBJ2-1, is GAGVSQSPSNKVTEKGKDVELRCDPISGHTALYWYRQSLGQGLEFLIYFQGNSAPDKSGLPSDRFSAERTGGSVSTLTIQRTQQEDSAVYLCASSLLAGSYNEQFFGPGTRLTVL.

The genes are TRBV11-2 and TRBJ2-1; 9 bases are shared with TRBD2. Per germline, CDR1 SGHAT and CDR2 FQNNGV. This CDR3 has 19 amino acids. V gave up 5 bases and J gave up 1 base; unmatched junction bases: 15. As DNA, the CDR3 is TGTGCCAGCAGCGTTCGTGGCGCTAGCGGGATCCAGTCCTACAATGAGCAGTTCTTC. This encodes CASSVRGASGIQSYNEQFF.

This clonotype was observed many times. This chain connects TRBV7-6 to TRBJ2-5, with D possibly being TRBD1 (6 bases). The CDR3 has 13 amino acids. The V gene lost 5 bases and the J gene lost 4 bases, with 11 bases spanning the gap. The germline gives CDR1 SGHVS, CDR2 FNYEAQ. CDR3 residues: CASSLRGSETQYF. In DNA, the CDR3 is TGTGCCAGCAGCCTCAGGGGCTCAGAGACCCAGTACTTC.

Ten or more counts support this clonotype. This chain connects TRBV7-8 to TRBJ2-2, with D uncertain. The V end was cut by 0 bases, the J end by 0 bases, with 5 bases between. Germline lookup yields CDR1 SGHVS and CDR2 FQNEAQ. The CDR3 extends over 15 amino acids. CDR3 loop: CASSLAVTNTGELFF. The DNA of the CDR3 is TGTGCCAGCAGCTTAGCAGTTACGAACACCGGGGAGCTGTTTTTT.

This chain joins TRBV18 and TRBJ1-6, with 7 bases identical to TRBD1. V dropped 3 bases and J dropped 11; count of bases not matched to a gene: 4. The germline V gene has CDR1 KGHSH and CDR2 LQKENI. This CDR3 has 13 residues. Written as DNA, the CDR3 is TGTGCCAGCTCACCGAGGGACAGTCCACCCCTCCACTTT. Translated, it gives CASSPRDSPPLHF.